This TCR beta chain was sequenced for a study of cytomegalovirus exposure and HLA in healthy donors. Study-wide background: The same platform as the approximately 640 first-cohort repertoires was used for the 110 or so validation repertoires, a later analysis reported. General observations from the study: Using the classifier, cytomegalovirus status was reportedly diagnosed with high specificity and sensitivity.

This clone was detected a few times. The target antigen is unknown. Some clones are missing from TCRdb's copy, which holds only in-frame ones; the method was immunoSEQ multiplex PCR. The sample comprises 150,000 or so clones, around 84% of which are singletons, and 2% to 2.5% rests with the top ten. The TCR comes from a human donor in good health. Material: PBMCs.

CDR3 sequence (DNA): TGTGCCAGCAGCGTAGAACGGGGTGCTGGGCCCCAGCATTTT. It yields the protein CASSVERGAGPQHF. V gene TRBV9 combines with J gene TRBJ1-5; D is unclear. Trimming left V 0 bases short and J 9 bases short, with 13 bases between. The CDR3 is 14 amino acids. CDR1 and CDR2 from the germline V gene are SGDLS and YYNGEE.